Each of the 18 T cell receptor beta chains below was sequenced from the same sample in a study of blood T cell repertoires in COVID-19. The data were produced by immunoSEQ multiplex PCR, yet TCRdb's version contains in-frame clones alone and is incomplete. The sample has over 130,000 clones; about three quarters are singletons. The sample taken for sequencing was peripheral blood. These receptors all stem from a man in his forties or fifties with acute or convalescent COVID-19.

The CDR3 sequence is CASSLQGFSGNTIYF. CDR3 nucleotides: TGTGCCAGCAGTCTCCAGGGATTCTCTGGAAACACCATATATTTT. This chain connects TRBV28 to TRBJ1-3; the D gene is possibly TRBD1 (5 bases). Germline-derived CDR1 and CDR2 are MDHEN and SYDVKM. There are 15 residues in the CDR3. Trimming stripped 5 bases from V and 0 bases from J, with 11 bases between.

The chain couples TRBV10-3 to TRBJ1-3, with TRBD1 identical over 7 bases. The CDR3 consists of 13 residues. Trimming took 7 bases from V and 3 from J; bases not matched to a gene: 3. Germline lookup yields CDR1 ENHRY and CDR2 SYGVKD. CDR3 region: CAITAGGGNTIYF. The CDR3 nucleotides read TGTGCCATCACGGCAGGGGGTGGAAACACCATATATTTT.

The rearrangement joins TRBV5-4 to TRBJ2-2; 7 bases agree with TRBD2. The trim removed 4 bases at V and 2 bases at J, leaving 8 bases unmatched. Germline V gene sequence: CDR1 SGHNT, CDR2 YYREEE (reference sequence). This CDR3 has 16 amino acids. The CDR3, as DNA: TGTGCCAGCAGCCAAAGACTAGCCCAAAACACCGGGGAGCTGTTTTTT. This codes for CASSQRLAQNTGELFF. Filled out from reference TRBV5-4 and TRBJ2-2, the complete variable domain reads ETGVTQSPTHLIKTRGQQVTLRCSSQSGHNTVSWYQQALGQGPQFIFQYYREEENGRGNFPPRFSGLQFPNYSSELNVNALELDDSALYLCASSQRLAQNTGELFFGEGSRLTVL.

The chain employs TRBV6-1 and TRBJ2-6; D perhaps matches TRBD2 (7 bases). CDR1 and CDR2 (germline): MNHNS, SASEGT. Trimming took 2 bases from V and 3 from J, leaving 11 bases between them. This CDR3 is built from 16 residues. The DNA of the CDR3 is TGTGCCAGCAGTGAAAGGGGGGGTCTTGGGGCCAACGTCCTGACTTTC. Residues: CASSERGGLGANVLTF.

The V and J genes are TRBV15 and TRBJ1-5; D is ambiguous. The CDR3 extends over 13 amino acids. Trimming removed 5 bases at V and 4 bases at J, with 9 bases between. The V gene's germline CDR1 is LNHNV and CDR2 YYDKDF (reference sequence). The CDR3 is CATSGPDNQPQHF. The CDR3 nucleotides read TGTGCCACCAGCGGGCCAGATAATCAGCCCCAGCATTTT.

The genes are TRBV15 and TRBJ1-1; a weak D match, TRBD1 (5 bases). V lost 1 base to trimming and J lost 1 base, with 13 bases between them. Germline CDR1 LNHNV, CDR2 YYDKDF (reference sequence). The CDR3 runs 16 residues. The CDR3 DNA reads TGTGCCACCAGCAGAGGGAGGGGCGCGTGGAACACTGAAGCTTTCTTT. It is translated as CATSRGRGAWNTEAFF.

The chain combines TRBV10-3 with TRBJ1-5; maybe TRBD1 (6 bases). The V gene lost 8 bases and the J gene lost 0 bases, with 11 bases spanning the gap. CDR3 length: 14 residues. Germline CDR1 reads ENHRY; CDR2 reads SYGVKD. CDR3 protein: CAIRDINSNQPQHF. The CDR3 DNA sequence: TGTGCCATCCGGGACATCAATAGCAATCAGCCCCAGCATTTT.

This clone came up a few times. V usage is TRBV4-1 and J usage is TRBJ2-5; 7 bases fit TRBD1. This CDR3 comprises 13 residues. Germline V gene sequence: CDR1 MGHRA, CDR2 YSYEKL. V dropped 4 bases and J dropped 10; count of bases not matched to a gene: 9. The chain's CDR3 is CASSRPGQDDQYF. Written as DNA, the CDR3 is TGCGCCAGCAGCCGACCCGGACAGGACGACCAGTACTTC.

In DNA form, the CDR3 reads TGTGCCAGAAGCTTGCAACAGGTCTACAATCAGCCCCAGCATTTT. It yields the protein CARSLQQVYNQPQHF. The gene calls are TRBV5-3 and TRBJ1-5; tentatively, D is TRBD1 (5 bases). TRBV5-3 is annotated as an ORF whose role is uncertain. V was pared by 1 base and J by 3 bases, with 11 bases between. This CDR3 comprises 15 residues.

The chain combines TRBV5-1 with TRBJ1-3, with a tentative D call TRBD1 (6 bases). V dropped 0 bases and J dropped 2 bases, with 12 bases sitting between them. The CDR3 is made up of 16 amino acids. Germline CDR1 reads SGHRS; CDR2 reads YFSETQ. CDR3 in amino acids: CASSLGTGTTGNTIYF. CDR3 sequence (DNA): TGCGCCAGCAGCTTGGGGACCGGGACAACTGGAAACACCATATATTTT.

This clone has only a few counts. The genes are TRBV7-8 and TRBJ1-6; 8 bases line up with TRBD1. Germline V gene data show CDR1 as SGHVS and CDR2 as FQNEAQ. This CDR3 comprises 14 residues. The V gene end was trimmed by 6 bases and the J gene end by 8 bases; junction bases not matched to a gene: 6. The CDR3 DNA is TGTGCCAGCAGGGTCACAGGGGGAGATTCACCCCTCCACTTT. This sequence encodes CASRVTGGDSPLHF.

The chain uses TRBV5-5 and TRBJ1-1; D gene unclear. The CDR3 spans 14 residues. In germline, CDR1 is SGHKS, CDR2 YYEKEE (reference sequence). V shed 1 base and J shed 1 base, with 8 bases lying between them. CDR3: CASSLLPGNTEAFF. In DNA, the CDR3 is TGTGCCAGCAGCTTGCTCCCAGGGAACACTGAAGCTTTCTTT. Full variable domain (remainder filled in from reference TRBV5-5 and TRBJ1-1): DAGVTQSPTHLIKTRGQQVTLRCSPISGHKSVSWYQQVLGQGPQFIFQYYEKEERGRGNFPDRFSARQFPNYSSELNVNALLLGDSALYLCASSLLPGNTEAFFGQGTRLTVV.

V usage is TRBV11-2 and J usage is TRBJ1-1; 7 bases are shared with TRBD1. With 6 bases clipped from V and 10 bases from J, the junction kept 14 bases outside the gene matches. Germline assignment: CDR1 SGHAT and CDR2 FQNNGV. This CDR3 region has 14 residues. The CDR3 DNA follows: TGTGCCAGCAGAGCTAGGGGGCCTCAGGGGGGAGCTTTCTTT. This encodes CASRARGPQGGAFF.

CDR3 sequence: CARRDRGSGGYTF. The CDR3 DNA reads as TGTGCCCGACGGGACAGGGGATCGGGTGGCTACACCTTC. The V gene is TRBV30, the J gene TRBJ1-2; TRBD1 aligns across 10 bases. CDR3 length equals 13 residues. Trimming at V came to 8 bases and at J to 7 bases, leaving 10 bases not matched to a gene. CDR1 GTSNPN and CDR2 SVGIG come from the germline V gene (reference sequence).

DNA of the CDR3: TGTGCCAGCAGCAAAGAATACAGGAATGGCTACACCTTC. Residues: CASSKEYRNGYTF. J is TRBJ1-2 and V is TRBV21-1; TRBD1 was called by the table and not checked on the DNA. TRBV21-1 is a pseudogene segment. The CDR3 is 13 amino acids.

V is TRBV28 and J is TRBJ1-6, with 9 bases identical to TRBD1. Looked up from germline, CDR1 is MDHEN and CDR2 is SYDVKM. Unmatched junction bases numbered 8, after V lost 2 bases and J lost 9 bases. CDR3 size: 16 residues. CDR3 sequence reads: CASSLIAGQGGSPLHF. The CDR3 region has the DNA TGTGCCAGCAGTTTAATTGCGGGACAGGGTGGTTCACCCCTCCACTTT.

CDR3 sequence reads: CASSFWGQRSTDTQYF. CDR3 nucleotides: TGCGCCAGCAGCTTCTGGGGGCAGCGGAGCACAGATACGCAGTATTTT. This chain joins TRBV5-1 and TRBJ2-3; D may be TRBD1 (6 bases). Germline values: CDR1 SGHRS, CDR2 YFSETQ. Trimming cost V 2 bases and J 0 bases, with 13 bases left between them. CDR3 length equals 16 residues. Based on the CDR3 plus reference TRBV5-1 and TRBJ2-3, the full variable domain is KAGVTQTPRYLIKTRGQQVTLSCSPISGHRSVSWYQQTPGQGLQFLFEYFSETQRNKGNFPGRFSGRQFSNSRSEMNVSTLELGDSALYLCASSFWGQRSTDTQYFGPGTRLTVL.

In DNA, the CDR3 is TGTGCCAGTCTCGGACAGGAGACCTACGAGCAGTACTTC. Translating gives CASLGQETYEQYF. The chain links TRBV7-9 to TRBJ2-7, with TRBD1 matching over 7 bases. After removal of 9 bases from V and 2 bases from J, the junction contained 7 bases not matched to a gene. The CDR3 has 13 amino acids. Looked up from germline, CDR1 is SEHNR and CDR2 is FQNEAQ (reference sequence).